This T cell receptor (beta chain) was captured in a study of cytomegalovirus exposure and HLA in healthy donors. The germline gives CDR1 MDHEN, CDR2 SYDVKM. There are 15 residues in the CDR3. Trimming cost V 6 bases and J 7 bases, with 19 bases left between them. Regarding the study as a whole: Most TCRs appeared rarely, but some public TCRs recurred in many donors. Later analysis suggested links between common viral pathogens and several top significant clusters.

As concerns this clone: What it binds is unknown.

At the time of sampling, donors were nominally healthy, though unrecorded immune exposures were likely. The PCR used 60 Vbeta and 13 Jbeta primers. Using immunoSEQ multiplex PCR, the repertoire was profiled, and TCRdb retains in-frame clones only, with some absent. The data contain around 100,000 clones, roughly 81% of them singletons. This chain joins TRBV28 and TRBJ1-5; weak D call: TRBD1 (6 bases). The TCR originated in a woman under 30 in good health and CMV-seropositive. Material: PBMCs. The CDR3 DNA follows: TGTGCCAGCAGGATAGGGGGTATATTGGTCCAGCCCCAGCATTTT. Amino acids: CASRIGGILVQPQHF.